This record concerns one TCR beta chain sequence. Its target is unknown. The data were taken from a study of CD8+ T cells in alopecia areata. On the study more broadly: Twice a day, 5 to 10 mg of oral tofacitinib was administered to treated patients.

CDR3 length: 15 amino acids. CDR1 is LGHNA, CDR2 YNFKEQ, per germline. Trimming cost V 0 bases and J 2 bases; bases outside gene matches: 1. Treatment meaning: oral pan-JAK inhibitor, 5-10 mg twice daily. Once RNA had been extracted, it was reverse transcribed into cDNA to act as the sequencing template. Data came from immunoSEQ multiplex PCR; TCRdb stores just in-frame clones and leaves some out. The sample records about 190,000 clones, approximately 56% being singletons. Study conclusions and caveats: Researchers report lesional scalp, most notably alopecia totalis/universalis, outstripped normal scalp in clonality.

The rearrangement links TRBV4-2 to TRBJ2-7; 10 bases align to TRBD2. The sequenced sample was CD4+ T cells sorted from blood, obtained at week 4, from a patient treated with tofacitinib. This clonotype originated in a human donor with alopecia areata. The CDR3 loop reads CASSQELAGTYEQYF. In nucleotides, the CDR3 is TGTGCCAGCAGCCAAGAACTAGCGGGAACCTACGAGCAGTACTTC.